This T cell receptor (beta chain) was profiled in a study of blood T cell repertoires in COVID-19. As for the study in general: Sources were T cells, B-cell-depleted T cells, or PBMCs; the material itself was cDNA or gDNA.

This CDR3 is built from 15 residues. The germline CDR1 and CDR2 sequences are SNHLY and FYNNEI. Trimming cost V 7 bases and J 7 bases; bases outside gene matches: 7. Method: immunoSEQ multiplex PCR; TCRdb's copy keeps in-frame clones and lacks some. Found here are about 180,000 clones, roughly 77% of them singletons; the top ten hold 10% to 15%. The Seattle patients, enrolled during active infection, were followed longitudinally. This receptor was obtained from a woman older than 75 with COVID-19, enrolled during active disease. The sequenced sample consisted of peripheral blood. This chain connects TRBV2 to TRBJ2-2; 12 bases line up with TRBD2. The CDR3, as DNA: TGTGCCAGCATCCCGACTAGCGGGGGCGGCGGGGAGCTGTTTTTT. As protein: CASIPTSGGGGELFF.